These 9 T cell receptor beta chains were sequenced from one sample in a study of shared clonotypes between healthy human individuals. Only in-frame clones appear in the TCRdb table, and some are missing; sequencing was by immunoSEQ multiplex PCR. The sample includes about 2.1 million clones, approximately 94% of them seen just once. Positive CCR7 selection of CD45RO-negative cells yielded the naive CD8 cells, and terminally differentiated effector memory CD45RA+ cells were excluded. Sequenced: naive CD8+ T cells from PBMCs. The receptors stem from a young man in good health. Some clones in this sample may be carry-over from other donors' samples.

CDR3 residues: CATRLAGNMYEQYF. The CDR3 nucleotides read TGTGCCACCAGACTAGCGGGGAATATGTACGAGCAGTACTTC. This chain connects TRBV6-5 to TRBJ2-7; 11 bases match TRBD2. The CDR3 runs to 14 residues. After removal of 10 bases from V and 4 bases from J, the junction contained 9 bases not matched to a gene. Germline values: CDR1 MNHEY, CDR2 SVGAGI.

Turning to this clone: The same CDR3 arises from other DNA sequences in this sample as well. The chain employs TRBV6-5 and TRBJ1-2, with D perhaps TRBD1 (5 bases). CDR3 size: 14 residues. Germline CDR1 MNHEY, CDR2 SVGAGI. The V end lost 2 bases, the J end lost 2 bases, and 9 bases lay between the germline ends. DNA of the CDR3: TGTGCCAGCAGTTACGGGGGGGAAAACTATGGCTACACCTTC. Translated: CASSYGGENYGYTF.

This clone occurred a few times. The chain has TRBV30 and TRBJ1-1; D uncertain. Trimming took off 2 bases at V and 1 base at J, with 8 bases between the two ends. Germline lookup yields CDR1 GTSNPN and CDR2 SVGIG (reference sequence). This CDR3 has 13 residues. For the CDR3, the DNA is TGTGCCTGGAGTACGACCTGGAACACTGAAGCTTTCTTT. It specifies CAWSTTWNTEAFF.

The chain employs TRBV6-6 and TRBJ1-2; maybe TRBD1 (5 bases). V lost 6 bases and J lost 4, with 21 bases in between. The length of the CDR3 is 16 residues. Germline assignment: CDR1 MNHNY and CDR2 SVGAGI (reference sequence). CDR3 loop: CASSNRVMGVTYGYTF. In DNA form, the CDR3 reads TGTGCCAGCAGCAACCGGGTGATGGGGGTGACCTATGGCTACACCTTC.

This chain joins TRBV9 and TRBJ1-2; D is undetermined. V was shortened by 0 bases and J by 4 bases, with 13 bases between the two germline ends. The germline V gene encodes CDR1 SGDLS and CDR2 YYNGEE. The CDR3 sequence is 15 residues long. CDR3 coding DNA: TGTGCCAGCAGCGTAGGGGCGGCTTCGAGCTATGGCTACACCTTC. Its protein product is CASSVGAASSYGYTF.

This clone was counted between two and nine times. The DNA of the CDR3 is TGTGCCAGCAGCTCCCGGACGGATGAAAAACTGTTTTTT. Its protein product is CASSSRTDEKLFF. This rearrangement joins TRBV7-9 to TRBJ1-4; no definite D call. The CDR3 consists of 13 residues. The germline V and J ends were trimmed by 4 bases and 6 bases, with 9 bases remaining between them. Germline V CDR1 and CDR2: SEHNR, FQNEAQ (reference sequence).

This sequence joins TRBV7-8 and TRBJ2-1; TRBD2 is a possible D gene (6 bases). CDR1 and CDR2 from the germline V gene are SGHVS and FQNEAQ. CDR3 length: 14 residues. Trimming removed 3 bases from V and 5 bases from J, with 11 bases in between. The chain's CDR3 is CASSLGPGDNEQFF. The CDR3 DNA is TGTGCCAGCAGCTTGGGACCGGGGGACAATGAGCAGTTCTTC.

V is TRBV13 and J is TRBJ2-1, with D uncertain. This CDR3 has 13 amino acids. The germline V gene encodes CDR1 PRHDT and CDR2 FYEKMQ (reference sequence). V was cut by 4 bases and J by 8 bases, with 12 bases left in between. CDR3: CASSYRTIDEQFF. CDR3 nucleotides: TGTGCCAGCAGCTATAGGACCATCGATGAGCAGTTCTTC.

The chain couples TRBV27 to TRBJ2-7; TRBD1 aligns across 8 bases. V was clipped by 3 bases and J by 2 bases; unmatched bases: 9. From germline, CDR1 is MNHEY and CDR2 SMNVEV (reference sequence). This CDR3 spans 16 amino acids. The CDR3 DNA reads as TGTGCCAGCAGTTTTTCGACAGGGGTTTTACCCTACGAGCAGTACTTC. Its translation is CASSFSTGVLPYEQYF.